This entry lists 29 T cell receptor beta chains sequenced from one sample in a study of graft-versus-host responses after intestinal transplantation. The protocol was immunoSEQ multiplex PCR, while the TCRdb copy is restricted to in-frame clones and leaves out a portion. The data hold over 100,000 clones, with 85% to 95% observed a single time. No antigen has been identified for these receptors. The input for sequencing was unstimulated CD4+ T cells sorted from spleen or lymph node cells, taken before transplant. These TCRs come from a human donor who was the organ donor for an intestinal transplant.

The chain links TRBV6-1 to TRBJ2-3; D gene unclear. V was cut by 5 bases and J by 11 bases, with 20 bases left in between. This CDR3 region has 14 residues. Per germline, CDR1 MNHNS and CDR2 SASEGT. CDR3 protein: CASSNGNARVEQYF. CDR3 nucleotides: TGTGCCAGCAGTAATGGAAATGCTAGAGTAGAGCAGTATTTT.

V gene TRBV9 combines with J gene TRBJ1-1, with D uncertain. This CDR3 contains 12 residues. Germline CDR1 reads SGDLS; CDR2 reads YYNGEE. V dropped 4 bases and J dropped 5 bases, with 9 bases sitting between them. CDR3 region: CASSPLSTEAFF. The CDR3 bases are TGTGCCAGCAGCCCTTTGAGTACTGAAGCTTTCTTT.

The chain employs TRBV6-1 and TRBJ1-1; 7 bases fit TRBD1. CDR1 is MNHNS and CDR2 is SASEGT in the germline V gene. V gave up 7 bases and J gave up 5 bases; unmatched junction bases: 13. CDR3 size: 15 residues. In DNA form, the CDR3 reads TGTGCCAGCAACCCCCGGGACAGTCGCAAGACTGAAGCTTTCTTT. Its translation: CASNPRDSRKTEAFF.

The V call is TRBV4-3, the J call TRBJ1-2; D uncertain. Germline V gene lookup returns CDR1 LGHNA and CDR2 YSLEER. The CDR3 length is 14 residues. Trimming removed 0 bases at V and 11 bases at J, with 16 bases between. DNA for the CDR3: TGCGCCAGCAGCCAAGATCATTCGGCCAGAAGATACACCTTC. Translated, it gives CASSQDHSARRYTF.

The chain couples TRBV6-5 to TRBJ2-7, with D perhaps matching TRBD1 (5 bases). The CDR3 is made up of 15 amino acids. V was cut by 2 bases and J by 2 bases, with 13 bases left in between. CDR1 and CDR2 from the germline V gene are MNHEY and SVGAGI. The CDR3 sequence is CASSYGQGRTYEQYF. CDR3 nucleotide sequence: TGTGCCAGCAGTTACGGGCAGGGTCGAACCTACGAGCAGTACTTC.

This CDR3 reads CASSPGLPRTEAFF. CDR3 in DNA: TGTGCCAGCAGTCCCGGACTCCCGCGCACTGAAGCTTTCTTT. V gene TRBV6-1 combines with J gene TRBJ1-1; D not certain. Deletions cut 5 bases from V and 4 bases from J, with 14 bases between. CDR3 size: 14 residues. Looked up from germline, CDR1 is MNHNS and CDR2 is SASEGT.

The CDR3 here is CAWASGSQETQYF. CDR3 nucleotides: TGTGCCTGGGCTAGCGGGAGCCAAGAGACCCAGTACTTC. The chain combines TRBV30 with TRBJ2-5; 10 bases match TRBD2. CDR1 is GTSNPN, CDR2 SVGIG, per germline (reference sequence). The V and J ends lost 5 bases and 1 base, in that order; junction bases with no gene match: 1. This CDR3 comprises 13 residues.

This rearrangement joins TRBV7-9 to TRBJ1-3; 9 bases fit TRBD1. With V trimmed by 5 bases and J by 3 bases, 5 bases remained unmatched. The CDR3 length is 15 residues. CDR1 and CDR2 (germline): SEHNR, FQNEAQ (reference sequence). The CDR3 protein is CASSNGQGFGNTIYF. CDR3 in DNA: TGTGCCAGCAGCAACGGACAGGGGTTTGGAAACACCATATATTTT.

The chain has TRBV15 and TRBJ2-5; either TRBD1 or TRBD2 may supply D (5 bases each). CDR1 is LNHNV, CDR2 YYDKDF, per germline (reference sequence). V shed 5 bases and J shed 1 base, with 17 bases lying between them. CDR3 size: 16 residues. The CDR3 spells CATSGRDVSLQETQYF. Written as DNA, the CDR3 is TGTGCCACCAGCGGCCGGGACGTGAGCCTCCAAGAGACCCAGTACTTC. The full variable domain, its missing parts supplied by reference TRBV15 and TRBJ2-5, is DAMVIQNPRYQVTQFGKPVTLSCSQTLNHNVMYWYQQKSSQAPKLLFHYYDKDFNNEADTPDNFQSRRPNTSFCFLDIRSPGLGDTAMYLCATSGRDVSLQETQYFGPGTRLLVL.

A remark on this clone: This same CDR3 is encoded by further DNA sequences in the sample. The V gene is TRBV5-1, the J gene TRBJ2-1, with TRBD2 matching over 11 bases. J was trimmed by 5 bases and V by 0 bases; bases with no gene match: 1. Germline-derived CDR1 and CDR2 are SGHRS and YFSETQ. CDR3 length equals 15 residues. The CDR3 loop is CASSLGLAGNNEQFF. The CDR3 nucleotides are TGCGCCAGCAGCTTGGGACTAGCGGGGAACAATGAGCAGTTCTTC. The full variable domain, with the rest looked up from reference TRBV5-1 and TRBJ2-1, is KAGVTQTPRYLIKTRGQQVTLSCSPISGHRSVSWYQQTPGQGLQFLFEYFSETQRNKGNFPGRFSGRQFSNSRSEMNVSTLELGDSALYLCASSLGLAGNNEQFFGPGTRLTVL.

The rearrangement links TRBV27 to TRBJ1-4; tentative D call: TRBD1 (6 bases). The CDR3 totals 19 residues. Trimming pared 6 bases from V and 0 bases from J, leaving 23 bases between. Germline CDR1 MNHEY, CDR2 SMNVEV (reference sequence). The CDR3 sequence: CASSPVGTRLPATNEKLFF. As DNA, the CDR3 is TGTGCCAGCAGCCCCGTGGGGACAAGGTTGCCCGCAACTAATGAAAAACTGTTTTTT. The variable domain in full, completed from reference TRBV27 and TRBJ1-4, reads EAQVTQNPRYLITVTGKKLTVTCSQNMNHEYMSWYRQDPGLGLRQIYYSMNVEVTDKGDVPEGYKVSRKEKRNFPLILESPSPNQTSLYFCASSPVGTRLPATNEKLFFGSGTQLSVL.

V usage is TRBV28 and J usage is TRBJ2-7, with D perhaps matching TRBD1 or TRBD2 (5 bases each). The germline V gene has CDR1 MDHEN and CDR2 SYDVKM. The V end lost 3 bases, the J end lost 0 bases, and 15 bases lay between the germline ends. The CDR3 extends over 16 amino acids. For the CDR3, the DNA is TGTGCCAGCAGTTTGGGACGTCGGATGAGCTCCTACGAGCAGTACTTC. Protein product: CASSLGRRMSSYEQYF. The full variable domain, rest sourced from reference TRBV28 and TRBJ2-7, is DVKVTQSSRYLVKRTGEKVFLECVQDMDHENMFWYRQDPGLGLRLIYFSYDVKMKEKGDIPEGYSVSREKKERFSLILESASTNQTSMYLCASSLGRRMSSYEQYFGPGTRLTVT.

This clone has a single count. This chain uses TRBV7-2 with TRBJ2-3; 12 bases fit TRBD2. The CDR3 extends over 16 amino acids. The germline gives CDR1 SGHTA, CDR2 FQGNSA. V dropped 4 bases and J dropped 2; count of bases not matched to a gene: 4. The CDR3 nucleotides read TGTGCCAGCAGCTCAGGGACTAGCGGGTTCACAGATACGCAGTATTTT. This translates into CASSSGTSGFTDTQYF.

The V and J genes are TRBV19 and TRBJ2-7; D not certain. CDR1 and CDR2 from the germline V gene are LNHDA and SQIVND (reference sequence). The CDR3 extends over 14 amino acids. Trimming left V 3 bases short and J 1 base short, with 10 bases between. The CDR3 here is CASSIPGRSYEQYF. The CDR3 DNA follows: TGTGCCAGTAGTATTCCGGGCCGATCCTACGAGCAGTACTTC.

This chain uses TRBV5-4 with TRBJ2-3; unclear D gene. The germline CDR1 and CDR2 sequences are SGHNT and YYREEE (reference sequence). V gave up 5 bases and J gave up 6 bases, with 13 bases separating them. CDR3 size: 13 residues. The CDR3 coding sequence is TGTGCCAGCAGATCCGCCCCATCTGATACGCAGTATTTT. Protein product: CASRSAPSDTQYF.

This clone was counted once. The chain joins TRBV18 to TRBJ2-7; D gene uncertain. In germline, CDR1 is KGHSH, CDR2 LQKENI. The CDR3 consists of 16 residues. V lost 2 bases to trimming and J lost 5 bases, with 19 bases between them. The CDR3 nucleotides are TGTGCCAGCTCACCAAGTCCGATTGAGGCTTCTCACGAGCAGTACTTC. It yields the protein CASSPSPIEASHEQYF.

This chain joins TRBV21-1 and TRBJ2-7. TRBV21-1 is a pseudogene. The CDR3 is 13 amino acids. The CDR3 sequence is CASSKDGSYEQYF. In nucleotides, the CDR3 is TGTGCCAGCAGCAAGGACGGTTCTTACGAGCAGTACTTC.

V is TRBV5-6 and J is TRBJ2-1; D possibly uses TRBD1 or TRBD2 (5 bases each). Germline V gene data show CDR1 as SGHDT and CDR2 as YYEEEE. The germline V and J ends were trimmed by 4 bases and 0 bases, with 14 bases remaining between them. The CDR3 has 16 residues. In DNA, the CDR3 is TGTGCCAGCAGCGACGGGACGGGAAGCTCCTACAATGAGCAGTTCTTC. Its protein is CASSDGTGSSYNEQFF.

This sequence joins TRBV28 and TRBJ2-5; 11 bases match TRBD2. The germline gives CDR1 MDHEN, CDR2 SYDVKM. This CDR3 is 14 amino acids long. V lost 6 bases, J lost 2 bases, and 2 bases stayed unmatched. CDR3 sequence: CASRASGRQETQYF. The CDR3 DNA is TGTGCCAGCAGAGCTAGCGGGAGGCAAGAGACCCAGTACTTC.

This rearrangement joins TRBV6-1 to TRBJ2-7; TRBD1 matches 9 bases. Germline V CDR1 and CDR2: MNHNS, SASEGT. CDR3 size: 13 residues. V dropped 7 bases and J dropped 7; count of bases not matched to a gene: 8. The CDR3 region has the DNA TGTGCCAGCATCGGGGACAGGGATCGGGAGCAGTACTTC. Amino acid sequence: CASIGDRDREQYF.

V gene TRBV7-2 combines with J gene TRBJ2-1; tentative D call: TRBD2 (6 bases). CDR3 size: 15 residues. The ends were cut back, 1 base at V and 2 bases at J, with 9 bases in the middle. Germline CDR1 SGHTA, CDR2 FQGNSA. The CDR3 DNA reads TGTGCCAGCAGCTTAGGGGCGGGACCCTACAATGAGCAGTTCTTC. Translated: CASSLGAGPYNEQFF. The whole variable domain, remainder taken from reference TRBV7-2 and TRBJ2-1, is GAGVSQSPSNKVTEKGKDVELRCDPISGHTALYWYRQSLGQGLEFLIYFQGNSAPDKSGLPSDRFSAERTGGSVSTLTIQRTQQEDSAVYLCASSLGAGPYNEQFFGPGTRLTVL.

The rearrangement uses TRBV7-9 and TRBJ2-6; D is possibly TRBD2 (5 bases). Germline lookup yields CDR1 SEHNR and CDR2 FQNEAQ (reference sequence). V shed 6 bases and J shed 1 base, with 10 bases lying between them. The CDR3 is made up of 15 amino acids. This CDR3 is CASRQRGSGANVLTF. The CDR3 bases are TGTGCCAGCAGGCAAAGAGGGTCTGGGGCCAACGTCCTGACTTTC.

The CDR3 nucleotides read TGTGCCAGCAGCGTAGGTGTCGGAGGGGATGAAAAACTGTTTTTT. It codes for CASSVGVGGDEKLFF. The chain has TRBV9 and TRBJ1-4; the D gene is possibly TRBD1 (5 bases). The CDR3 runs 15 residues. The ends were cut back, 0 bases at V and 6 bases at J, with 12 bases in the middle. The germline V gene has CDR1 SGDLS and CDR2 YYNGEE. Together with reference TRBV9 and TRBJ1-4, the CDR3 gives the full variable domain: DSGVTQTPKHLITATGQRVTLRCSPRSGDLSVYWYQQSLDQGLQFLIQYYNGEERAKGNILERFSAQQFPDLHSELNLSSLELGDSALYFCASSVGVGGDEKLFFGSGTQLSVL.

The genes are TRBV4-3 and TRBJ2-1; D ambiguous. The CDR3 is made up of 16 amino acids. Trimming took 1 base from V and 3 from J, leaving 13 bases between them. Germline CDR1 is LGHNA and CDR2 is YSLEER. CDR3 residues: CASSQAQRALYNEQFF. CDR3 bases: TGCGCCAGCAGCCAAGCTCAGCGTGCCCTCTACAATGAGCAGTTCTTC.

The chain joins TRBV28 to TRBJ1-1; 7 bases are shared with TRBD1. This CDR3 region has 14 residues. Germline trimming cut 6 bases from V and 4 bases from J; bases unmatched to any gene: 8. Germline V gene data show CDR1 as MDHEN and CDR2 as SYDVKM. Written as DNA, the CDR3 is TGTGCCAGCAGGCGAGCAGGGGGTCCCACTGAAGCTTTCTTT. This translates into CASRRAGGPTEAFF. Filled out from reference TRBV28 and TRBJ1-1, the complete variable domain reads DVKVTQSSRYLVKRTGEKVFLECVQDMDHENMFWYRQDPGLGLRLIYFSYDVKMKEKGDIPEGYSVSREKKERFSLILESASTNQTSMYLCASRRAGGPTEAFFGQGTRLTVV.

The V gene is TRBV28, the J gene TRBJ2-1; 9 bases map to TRBD2. The CDR3 length is 18 residues. V gave up 5 bases and J gave up 0 bases; unmatched junction bases: 11. Germline CDR1 MDHEN, CDR2 SYDVKM. This chain's CDR3 is CASSRGTSPKSSYNEQFF. CDR3 in DNA: TGTGCCAGCAGTAGGGGGACTAGCCCAAAAAGCTCCTACAATGAGCAGTTCTTC.

The V and J genes are TRBV4-3 and TRBJ2-7, with 8 bases fitting TRBD2. Germline assignment: CDR1 LGHNA and CDR2 YSLEER. This CDR3 contains 15 residues. The V and J ends lost 4 bases and 2 bases, in that order; junction bases with no gene match: 7. The CDR3 coding sequence is TGCGCCAGCAGCCCCTTACTAGCGGTCCCCTACGAGCAGTACTTC. Encoded protein: CASSPLLAVPYEQYF.

The chain recombines TRBV18 with TRBJ2-7; tentative D call: TRBD2 (6 bases). With 3 bases removed from V and 6 bases from J, the gap between germline ends came to 21 bases. The CDR3 is 16 residues long. From germline, CDR1 is KGHSH and CDR2 LQKENI. This CDR3 is CASSPRTRGFLSEQYF. CDR3 DNA: TGTGCCAGCTCACCCCGAACCCGGGGGTTTTTGTCCGAGCAGTACTTC.

The chain uses TRBV6-5 and TRBJ2-4; D remains ambiguous. CDR1 is MNHEY and CDR2 is SVGAGI in the germline V gene. The V end lost 5 bases, the J end lost 8 bases, and 13 bases lay between the germline ends. The CDR3 extends over 13 amino acids. The CDR3 nucleotides are TGTGCCAGCAGTACCAGGAATAGTTACATTCAGTACTTC. Its protein is CASSTRNSYIQYF.